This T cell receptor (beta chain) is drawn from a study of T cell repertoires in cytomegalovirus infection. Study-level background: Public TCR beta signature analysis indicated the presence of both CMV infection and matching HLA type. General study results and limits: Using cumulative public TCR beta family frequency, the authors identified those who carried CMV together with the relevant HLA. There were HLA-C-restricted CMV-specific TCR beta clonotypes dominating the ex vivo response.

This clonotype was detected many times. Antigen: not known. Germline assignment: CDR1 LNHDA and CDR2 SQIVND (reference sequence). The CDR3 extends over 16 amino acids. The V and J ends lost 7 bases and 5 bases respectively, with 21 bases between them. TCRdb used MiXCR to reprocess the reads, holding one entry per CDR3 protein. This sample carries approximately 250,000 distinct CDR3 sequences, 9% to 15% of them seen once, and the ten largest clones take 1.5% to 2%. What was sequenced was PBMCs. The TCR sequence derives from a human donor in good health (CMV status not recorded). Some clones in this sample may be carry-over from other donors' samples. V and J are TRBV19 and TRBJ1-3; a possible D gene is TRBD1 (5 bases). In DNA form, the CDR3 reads TGTGCCAGTATGGGGATGGAAGGGGAGAGGAGAAACACCATATATTTT. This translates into CASMGMEGERRNTIYF.